Sequencing of this TCR beta chain was carried out in a study of blood T cell repertoires in COVID-19. In the original analysis: Estimates of nucleated cell counts were drawn from the amplification of reference gene primers. Assay used: immunoSEQ multiplex PCR; TCRdb lists only in-frame clones, some missing. V and J calls and clone size are as listed in that table; D and trimming were resolved from the DNA. The sample records approximately 190,000 clones, around 80% being singletons. Source material: peripheral blood. The TCR comes from a man aged 25 to 45 with active or convalescent COVID-19.

As DNA, the CDR3 is TGTGCCAGCAGTTACTCGGACAGCGCATCCTACGAGCAGTACTTC. Translated, it gives CASSYSDSASYEQYF. V usage is TRBV6-2 or TRBV6-3 and J usage is TRBJ2-7, with D perhaps TRBD1 (6 bases). CDR3 length equals 15 residues. Germline V gives CDR1 MNHEY, CDR2 SVGEGT. Trimming pared 0 bases from V and 1 base from J, leaving 10 bases between.